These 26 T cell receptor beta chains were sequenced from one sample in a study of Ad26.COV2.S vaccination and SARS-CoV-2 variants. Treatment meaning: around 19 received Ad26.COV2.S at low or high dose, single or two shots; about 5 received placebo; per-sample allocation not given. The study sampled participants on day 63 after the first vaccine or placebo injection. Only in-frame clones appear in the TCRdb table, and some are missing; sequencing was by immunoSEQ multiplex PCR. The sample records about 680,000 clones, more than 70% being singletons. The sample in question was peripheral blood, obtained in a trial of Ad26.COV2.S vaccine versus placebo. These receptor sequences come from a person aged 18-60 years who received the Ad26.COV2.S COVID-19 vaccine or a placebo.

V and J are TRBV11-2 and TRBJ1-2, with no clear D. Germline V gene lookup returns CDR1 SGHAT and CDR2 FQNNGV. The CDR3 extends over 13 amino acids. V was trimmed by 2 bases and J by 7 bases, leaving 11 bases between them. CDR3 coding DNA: TGTGCCAGCAGCTTAATGGTGGCGTTTGGCTACACCTTC. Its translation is CASSLMVAFGYTF.

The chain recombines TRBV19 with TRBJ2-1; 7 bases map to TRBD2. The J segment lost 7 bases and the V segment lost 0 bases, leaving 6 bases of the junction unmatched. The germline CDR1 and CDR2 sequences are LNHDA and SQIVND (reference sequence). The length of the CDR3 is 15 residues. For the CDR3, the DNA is TGTGCCAGTAGTATAGAAGCGGGGAATGGGAATGAGCAGTTCTTC. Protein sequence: CASSIEAGNGNEQFF.

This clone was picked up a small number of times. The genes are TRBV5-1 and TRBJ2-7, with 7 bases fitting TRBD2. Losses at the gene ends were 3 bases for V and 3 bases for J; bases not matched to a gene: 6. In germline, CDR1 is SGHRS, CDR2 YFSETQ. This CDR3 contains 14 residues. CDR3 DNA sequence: TGCGCCAGCAGCTCAAGCGGGGTCGGCTACGAGCAGTACTTC. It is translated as CASSSSGVGYEQYF.

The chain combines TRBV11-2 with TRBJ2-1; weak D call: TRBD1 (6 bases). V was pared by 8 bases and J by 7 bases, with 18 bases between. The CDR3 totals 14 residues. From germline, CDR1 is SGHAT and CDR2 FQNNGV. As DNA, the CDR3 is TGTGCCAGCGGGCCGGGACACGAGACGAATGAGCAGTTCTTC. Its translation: CASGPGHETNEQFF.

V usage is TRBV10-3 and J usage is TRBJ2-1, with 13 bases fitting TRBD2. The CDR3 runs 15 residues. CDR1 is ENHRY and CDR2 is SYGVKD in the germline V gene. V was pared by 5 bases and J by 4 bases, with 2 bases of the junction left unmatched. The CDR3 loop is CAISTSGGAYNEQFF. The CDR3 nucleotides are TGTGCCATCAGTACTAGCGGGGGGGCATACAATGAGCAGTTCTTC.

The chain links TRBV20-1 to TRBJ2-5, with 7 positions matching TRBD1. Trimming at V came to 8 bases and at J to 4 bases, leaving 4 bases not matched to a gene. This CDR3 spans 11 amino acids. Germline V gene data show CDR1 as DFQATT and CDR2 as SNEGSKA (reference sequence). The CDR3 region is CSFHRGETQYF. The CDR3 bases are TGCAGTTTCCACAGGGGAGAGACCCAGTACTTC.

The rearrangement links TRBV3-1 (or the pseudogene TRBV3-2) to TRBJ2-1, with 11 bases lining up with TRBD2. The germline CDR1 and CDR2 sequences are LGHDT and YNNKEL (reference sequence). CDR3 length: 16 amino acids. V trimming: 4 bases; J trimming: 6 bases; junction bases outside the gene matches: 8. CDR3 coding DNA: TGTGCCAGCAGCCGTGGACTAGCGGGTGGAGGCAATGAGCAGTTCTTC. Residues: CASSRGLAGGGNEQFF.

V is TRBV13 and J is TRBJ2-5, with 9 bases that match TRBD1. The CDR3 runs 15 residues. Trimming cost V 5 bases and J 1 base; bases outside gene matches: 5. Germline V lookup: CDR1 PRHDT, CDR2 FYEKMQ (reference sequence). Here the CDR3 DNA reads TGTGCCAGCAGCACCTCGGGACAGGGCCAAGAGACCCAGTACTTC. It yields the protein CASSTSGQGQETQYF.

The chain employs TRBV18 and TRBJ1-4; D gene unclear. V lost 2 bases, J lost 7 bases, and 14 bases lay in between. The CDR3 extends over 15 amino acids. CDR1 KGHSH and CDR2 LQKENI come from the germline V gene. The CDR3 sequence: CASSPAMTRGEKLFF. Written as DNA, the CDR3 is TGTGCCAGCTCACCAGCAATGACCCGGGGTGAAAAACTGTTTTTT.

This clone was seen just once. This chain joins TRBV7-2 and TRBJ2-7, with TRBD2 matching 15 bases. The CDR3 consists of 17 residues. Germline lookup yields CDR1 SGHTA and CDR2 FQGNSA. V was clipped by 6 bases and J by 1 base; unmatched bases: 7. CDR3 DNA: TGTGCCAGCAGACGGACTAGCGGGGGGGCCGATTCCTACGAGCAGTACTTC. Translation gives CASRRTSGGADSYEQYF.

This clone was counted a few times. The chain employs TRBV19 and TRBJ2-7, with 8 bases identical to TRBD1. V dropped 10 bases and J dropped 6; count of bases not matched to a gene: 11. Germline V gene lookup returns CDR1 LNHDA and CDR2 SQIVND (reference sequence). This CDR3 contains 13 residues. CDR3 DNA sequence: TGTGCCACCGGGGACAGGCGAGGCGTCGAGCAGTACTTC. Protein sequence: CATGDRRGVEQYF.

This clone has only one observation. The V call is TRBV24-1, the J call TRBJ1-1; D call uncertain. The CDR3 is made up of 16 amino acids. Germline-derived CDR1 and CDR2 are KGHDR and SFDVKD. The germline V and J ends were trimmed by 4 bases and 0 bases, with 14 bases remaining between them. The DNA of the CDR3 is TGTGCCACCAGTGAGCCCGGGCGTACCATGAACACTGAAGCTTTCTTT. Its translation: CATSEPGRTMNTEAFF.

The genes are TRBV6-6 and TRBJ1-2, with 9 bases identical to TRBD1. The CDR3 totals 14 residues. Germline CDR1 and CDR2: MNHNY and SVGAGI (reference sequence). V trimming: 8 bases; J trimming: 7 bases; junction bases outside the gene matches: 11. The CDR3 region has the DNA TGTGCCAGCTACCCTCAACAGGGGGCGGGTGGCTACACCTTC. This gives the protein CASYPQQGAGGYTF.

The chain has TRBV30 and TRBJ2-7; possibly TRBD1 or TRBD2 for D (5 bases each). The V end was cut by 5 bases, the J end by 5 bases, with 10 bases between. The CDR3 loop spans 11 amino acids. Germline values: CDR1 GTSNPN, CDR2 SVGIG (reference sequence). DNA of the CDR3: TGTGCCTGGGGTTGGGGGAACGAGCAGTACTTC. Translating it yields CAWGWGNEQYF. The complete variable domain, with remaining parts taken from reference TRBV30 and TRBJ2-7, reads SQTIHQWPATLVQPVGSPLSLECTVEGTSNPNLYWYRQAAGRGLQLLFYSVGIGQISSEVPQNLSASRPQDRQFILSSKKLLLSDSGFYLCAWGWGNEQYFGPGTRLTVT.

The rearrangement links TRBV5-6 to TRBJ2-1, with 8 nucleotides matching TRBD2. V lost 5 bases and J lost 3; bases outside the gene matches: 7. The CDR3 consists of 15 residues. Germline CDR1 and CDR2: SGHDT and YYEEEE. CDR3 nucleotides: TGTGCCAGCAGTTCTAAGCGGGGGTACTACAATGAGCAGTTCTTC. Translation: CASSSKRGYYNEQFF.

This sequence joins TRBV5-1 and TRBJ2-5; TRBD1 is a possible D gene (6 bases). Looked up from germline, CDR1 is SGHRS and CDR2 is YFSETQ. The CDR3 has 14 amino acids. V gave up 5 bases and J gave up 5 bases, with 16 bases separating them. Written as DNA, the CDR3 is TGCGCCAGCAGTTTTAATACAGGGTTGGAGACCCAGTACTTC. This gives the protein CASSFNTGLETQYF.

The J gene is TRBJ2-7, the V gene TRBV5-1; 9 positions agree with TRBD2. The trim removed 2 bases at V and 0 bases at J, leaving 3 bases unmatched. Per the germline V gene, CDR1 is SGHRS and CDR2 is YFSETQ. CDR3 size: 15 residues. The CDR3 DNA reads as TGCGCCAGCAGCTTCCTGGGACTAGCCTCCTACGAGCAGTACTTC. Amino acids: CASSFLGLASYEQYF.

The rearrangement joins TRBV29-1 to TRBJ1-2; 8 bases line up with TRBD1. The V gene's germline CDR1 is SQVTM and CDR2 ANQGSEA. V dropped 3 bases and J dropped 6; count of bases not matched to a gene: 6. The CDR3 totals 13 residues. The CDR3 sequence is CSVEGRGPNGYTF. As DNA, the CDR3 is TGCAGCGTTGAGGGCAGGGGGCCCAATGGCTACACCTTC.

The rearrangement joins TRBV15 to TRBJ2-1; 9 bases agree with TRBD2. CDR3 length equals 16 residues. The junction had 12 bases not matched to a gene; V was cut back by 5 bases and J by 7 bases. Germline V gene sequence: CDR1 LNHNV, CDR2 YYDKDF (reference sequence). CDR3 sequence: CATSYPLGLAFNEQFF. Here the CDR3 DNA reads TGTGCCACCAGCTACCCCTTAGGACTAGCGTTTAATGAGCAGTTCTTC.

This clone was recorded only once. CDR3 amino acids: CASSWRDSGEYF. CDR3 nucleotide sequence: TGTGCCAGCAGCTGGAGGGACAGCGGAGAGTACTTC. V is TRBV5-6 and J is TRBJ2-4, with a possible D match to TRBD1 (7 bases). Germline loops: CDR1 SGHDT, CDR2 YYEEEE. CDR3 length equals 12 residues. V was pared by 3 bases and J by 14 bases, with 15 bases between.

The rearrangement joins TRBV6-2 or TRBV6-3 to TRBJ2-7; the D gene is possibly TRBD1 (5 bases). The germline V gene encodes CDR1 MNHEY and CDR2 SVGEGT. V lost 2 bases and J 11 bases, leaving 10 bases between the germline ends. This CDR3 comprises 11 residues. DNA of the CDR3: TGTGCCAGCAGTTACAGGGGCGCGGAGTACTTC. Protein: CASSYRGAEYF.

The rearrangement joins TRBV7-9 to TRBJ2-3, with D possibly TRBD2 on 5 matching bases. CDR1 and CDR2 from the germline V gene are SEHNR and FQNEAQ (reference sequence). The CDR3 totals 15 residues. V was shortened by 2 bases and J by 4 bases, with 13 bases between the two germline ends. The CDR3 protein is CASSLRLGGADTQYF. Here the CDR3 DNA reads TGTGCCAGCAGCTTAAGGCTCGGAGGCGCAGATACGCAGTATTTT.

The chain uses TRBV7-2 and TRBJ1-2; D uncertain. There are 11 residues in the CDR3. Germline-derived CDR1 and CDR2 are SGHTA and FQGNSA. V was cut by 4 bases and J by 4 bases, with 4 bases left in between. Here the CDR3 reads CASSSSYGYTF. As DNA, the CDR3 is TGTGCCAGCAGCTCGAGCTATGGCTACACCTTC.

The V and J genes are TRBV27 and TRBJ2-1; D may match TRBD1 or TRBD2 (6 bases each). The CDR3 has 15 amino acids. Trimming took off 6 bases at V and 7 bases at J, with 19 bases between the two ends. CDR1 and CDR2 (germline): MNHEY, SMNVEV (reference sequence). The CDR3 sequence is CASSDRGPVWNEQFF. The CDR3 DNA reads TGTGCCAGCAGCGACCGGGGGCCTGTGTGGAATGAGCAGTTCTTC.

The CDR3 region is CAISGHGSETQYF. The CDR3 nucleotides are TGTGCCATCAGCGGACATGGGTCTGAGACCCAGTACTTC. V and J are TRBV10-3 and TRBJ2-5; possibly TRBD1 for D (5 bases). The CDR3 is 13 residues long. CDR1 and CDR2 (germline): ENHRY, SYGVKD. The V end was cut by 6 bases, the J end by 5 bases, with 13 bases between.

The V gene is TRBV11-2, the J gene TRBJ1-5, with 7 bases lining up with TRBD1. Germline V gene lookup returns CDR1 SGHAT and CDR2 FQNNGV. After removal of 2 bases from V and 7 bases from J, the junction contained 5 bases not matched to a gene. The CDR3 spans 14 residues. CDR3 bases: TGTGCCAGCAGCTTACAGGGGGAACTACAGCCCCAGCATTTT. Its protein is CASSLQGELQPQHF.